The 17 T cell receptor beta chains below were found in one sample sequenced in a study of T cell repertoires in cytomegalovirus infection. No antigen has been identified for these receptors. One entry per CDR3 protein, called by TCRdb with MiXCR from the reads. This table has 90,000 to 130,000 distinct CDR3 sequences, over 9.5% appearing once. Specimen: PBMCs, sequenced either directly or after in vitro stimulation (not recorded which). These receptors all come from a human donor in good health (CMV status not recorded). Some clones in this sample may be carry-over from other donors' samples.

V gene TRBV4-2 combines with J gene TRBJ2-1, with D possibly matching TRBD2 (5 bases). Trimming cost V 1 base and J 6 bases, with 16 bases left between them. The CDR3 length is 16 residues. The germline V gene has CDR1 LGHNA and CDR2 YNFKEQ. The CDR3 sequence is CASSQAHGLARNEQFF. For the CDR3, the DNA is TGTGCCAGCAGCCAAGCCCATGGTCTAGCCCGCAATGAGCAGTTCTTC.

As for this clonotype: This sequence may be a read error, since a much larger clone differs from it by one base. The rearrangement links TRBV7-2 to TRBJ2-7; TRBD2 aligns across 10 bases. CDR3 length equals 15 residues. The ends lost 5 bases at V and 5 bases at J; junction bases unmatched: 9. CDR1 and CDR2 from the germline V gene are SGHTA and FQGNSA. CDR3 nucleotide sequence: TGTGCCAGCAGCCCGATGGCTAGCGGGAGCGACGAGCAGTACTTC. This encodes CASSPMASGSDEQYF. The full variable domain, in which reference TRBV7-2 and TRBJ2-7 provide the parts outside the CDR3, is GAGVSQSPSNKVTEKGKDVELRCDPISGHTALYWYRQSLGQGLEFLIYFQGNSAPDKSGLPSDRFSAERTGGSVSTLTIQRTQQEDSAVYLCASSPMASGSDEQYFGPGTRLTVT.

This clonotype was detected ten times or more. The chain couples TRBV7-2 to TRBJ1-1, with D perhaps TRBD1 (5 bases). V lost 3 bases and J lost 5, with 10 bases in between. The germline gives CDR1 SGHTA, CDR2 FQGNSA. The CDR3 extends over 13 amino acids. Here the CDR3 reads CASSFGEGTEAFF. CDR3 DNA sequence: TGTGCCAGCAGCTTCGGGGAGGGGACTGAAGCTTTCTTT.

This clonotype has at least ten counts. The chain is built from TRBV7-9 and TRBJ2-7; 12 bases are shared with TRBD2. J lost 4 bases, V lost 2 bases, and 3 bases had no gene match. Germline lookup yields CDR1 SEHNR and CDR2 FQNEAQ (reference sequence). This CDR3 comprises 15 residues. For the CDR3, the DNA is TGTGCCAGCAGCTTACAAGGACTAGCGGGGTACGAGCAGTACTTC. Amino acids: CASSLQGLAGYEQYF.

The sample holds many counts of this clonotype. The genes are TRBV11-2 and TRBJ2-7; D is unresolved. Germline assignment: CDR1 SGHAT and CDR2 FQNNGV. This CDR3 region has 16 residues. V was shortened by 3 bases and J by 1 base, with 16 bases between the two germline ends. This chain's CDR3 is CASSFGNRLASYEQYV. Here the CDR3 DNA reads TGTGCCAGCAGCTTTGGAAATAGGCTCGCTTCCTACGAGCAGTACGTC.

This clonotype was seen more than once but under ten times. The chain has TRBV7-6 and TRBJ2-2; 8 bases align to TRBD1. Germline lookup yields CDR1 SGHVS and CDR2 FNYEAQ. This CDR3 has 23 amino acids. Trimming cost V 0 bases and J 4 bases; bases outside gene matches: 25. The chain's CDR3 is CASSLAETRPGTGHRSRTGELFF. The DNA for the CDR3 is TGTGCCAGCAGCTTAGCCGAAACTCGGCCCGGGACAGGACATAGGAGCCGCACCGGGGAGCTGTTTTTT.

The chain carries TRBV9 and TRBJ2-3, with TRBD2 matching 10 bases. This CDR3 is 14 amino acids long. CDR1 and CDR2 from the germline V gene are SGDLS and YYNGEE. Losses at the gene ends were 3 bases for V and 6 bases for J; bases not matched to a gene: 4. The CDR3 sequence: CASSAGLAEDTQYF. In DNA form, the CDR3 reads TGTGCCAGCAGCGCCGGACTAGCGGAGGATACGCAGTATTTT.

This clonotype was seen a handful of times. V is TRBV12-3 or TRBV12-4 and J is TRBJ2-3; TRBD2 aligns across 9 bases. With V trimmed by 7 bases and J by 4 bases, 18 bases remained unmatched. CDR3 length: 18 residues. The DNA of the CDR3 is TGTGCCAGCACCTACAAAGGGACTAGCTTCTTGGTTTCAGATACGCAGTATTTT. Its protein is CASTYKGTSFLVSDTQYF.

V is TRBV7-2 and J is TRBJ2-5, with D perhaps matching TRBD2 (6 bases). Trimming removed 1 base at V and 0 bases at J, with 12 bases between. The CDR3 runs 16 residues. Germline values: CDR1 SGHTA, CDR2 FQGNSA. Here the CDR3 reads CASSLGLGGNQETQYF. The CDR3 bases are TGTGCCAGCAGCTTAGGTCTTGGCGGGAACCAAGAGACCCAGTACTTC. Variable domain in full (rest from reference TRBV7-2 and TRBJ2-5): GAGVSQSPSNKVTEKGKDVELRCDPISGHTALYWYRQSLGQGLEFLIYFQGNSAPDKSGLPSDRFSAERTGGSVSTLTIQRTQQEDSAVYLCASSLGLGGNQETQYFGPGTRLLVL.

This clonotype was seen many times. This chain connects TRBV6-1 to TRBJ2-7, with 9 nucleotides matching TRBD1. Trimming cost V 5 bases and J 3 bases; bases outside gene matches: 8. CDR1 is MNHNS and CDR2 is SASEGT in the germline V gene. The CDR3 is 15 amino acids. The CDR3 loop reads CASSPAGTGYYEQYF. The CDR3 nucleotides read TGTGCCAGCAGTCCTGCCGGGACAGGGTACTACGAGCAGTACTTC.

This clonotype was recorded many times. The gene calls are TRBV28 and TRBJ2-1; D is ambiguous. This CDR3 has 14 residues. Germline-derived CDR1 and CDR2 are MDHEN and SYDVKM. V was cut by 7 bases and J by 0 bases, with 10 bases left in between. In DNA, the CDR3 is TGTGCCAGCATGGGTCAGGACTCCTACAATGAGCAGTTCTTC. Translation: CASMGQDSYNEQFF.

CDR3 DNA: TGTGCCAGCAGCTTAGCTTACAATGAGCAGTTCTTC. The encoded protein is CASSLAYNEQFF. The chain joins TRBV7-2 to TRBJ2-1; the D is unclear. Germline-derived CDR1 and CDR2 are SGHTA and FQGNSA. V was shortened by 0 bases and J by 4 bases, with 1 base between the two germline ends. This CDR3 region has 12 residues.

The CDR3 reads CASSLSGVYTGELFF. The CDR3 DNA reads TGTGCCAGCAGCTTGTCAGGGGTCTACACCGGGGAGCTGTTTTTT. The chain employs TRBV5-6 and TRBJ2-2; the D gene is possibly TRBD1 (6 bases). Germline-derived CDR1 and CDR2 are SGHDT and YYEEEE. The CDR3 covers 15 residues. V lost 1 base to trimming and J lost 3 bases, with 10 bases between them.

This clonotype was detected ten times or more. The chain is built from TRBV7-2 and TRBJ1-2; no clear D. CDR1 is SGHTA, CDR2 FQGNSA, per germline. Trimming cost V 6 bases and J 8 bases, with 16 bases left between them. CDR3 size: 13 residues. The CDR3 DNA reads TGTGCCAGCAGATACGGGAAATTTGGAGGCTACACCTTC. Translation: CASRYGKFGGYTF.

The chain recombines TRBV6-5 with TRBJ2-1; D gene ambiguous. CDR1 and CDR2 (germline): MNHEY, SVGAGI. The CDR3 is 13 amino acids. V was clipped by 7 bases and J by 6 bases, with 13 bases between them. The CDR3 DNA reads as TGTGCCAGCACTCAATTTTTTGGCAATGAGCAGTTCTTC. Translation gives CASTQFFGNEQFF.

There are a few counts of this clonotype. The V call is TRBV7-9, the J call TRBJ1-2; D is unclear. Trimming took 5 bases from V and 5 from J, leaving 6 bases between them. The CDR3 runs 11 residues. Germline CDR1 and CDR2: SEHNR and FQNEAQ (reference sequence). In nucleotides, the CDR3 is TGTGCCAGCAGCGTAATATATGGCTACACCTTC. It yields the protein CASSVIYGYTF.

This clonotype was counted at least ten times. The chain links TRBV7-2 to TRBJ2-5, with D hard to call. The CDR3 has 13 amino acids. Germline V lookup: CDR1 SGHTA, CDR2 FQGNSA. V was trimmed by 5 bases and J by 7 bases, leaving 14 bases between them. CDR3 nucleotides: TGTGCCAGCAGCGCAAGACGCGGTGGGACCCAGTACTTC. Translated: CASSARRGGTQYF.